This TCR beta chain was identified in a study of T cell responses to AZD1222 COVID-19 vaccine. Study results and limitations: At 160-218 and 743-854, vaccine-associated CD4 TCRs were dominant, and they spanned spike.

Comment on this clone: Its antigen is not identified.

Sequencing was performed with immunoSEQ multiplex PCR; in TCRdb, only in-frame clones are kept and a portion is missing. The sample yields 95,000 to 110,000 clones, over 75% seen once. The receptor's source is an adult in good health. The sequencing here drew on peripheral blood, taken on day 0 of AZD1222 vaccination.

CDR3 sequence: CASSEGQSFYEQYF. The CDR3 DNA follows: TGTGCCAGCAGTGAAGGACAGAGCTTCTACGAGCAGTACTTC. The chain carries TRBV6-1 and TRBJ2-7; maybe TRBD1 (5 bases). Trimming removed 1 base from V and 3 bases from J, with 10 bases in between. The CDR3 length is 14 residues. Germline CDR1 reads MNHNS; CDR2 reads SASEGT.